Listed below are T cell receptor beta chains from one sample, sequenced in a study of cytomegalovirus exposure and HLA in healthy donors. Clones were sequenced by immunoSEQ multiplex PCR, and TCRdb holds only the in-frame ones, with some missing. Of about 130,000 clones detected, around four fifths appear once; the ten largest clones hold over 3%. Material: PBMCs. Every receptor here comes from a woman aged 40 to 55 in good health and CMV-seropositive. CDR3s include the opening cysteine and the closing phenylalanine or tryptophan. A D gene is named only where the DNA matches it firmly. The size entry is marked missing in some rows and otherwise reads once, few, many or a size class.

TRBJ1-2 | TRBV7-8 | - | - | TGTGCCAGCAGCCCCCGGGGGGCAGACTATGGCTACACCTTC | CASSPRGADYGYTF
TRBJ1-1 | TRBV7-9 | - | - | TGTGCCAGCAGCTTAGGGGGGGGACATTGGGGAGCTTTCTTT | CASSLGGGHWGAFF
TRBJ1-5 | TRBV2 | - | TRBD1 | TGTGCCAGCAGCTCGGGACAGTTTCAGCCCCAGCATTTT | CASSSGQFQPQHF
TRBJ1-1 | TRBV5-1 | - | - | TGCGCCAGCAGCTTGGCGGGGGTCGGGAACACTGAAGCTTTCTTT | CASSLAGVGNTEAFF
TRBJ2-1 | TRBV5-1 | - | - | TGCGCCAGCAACCCGGGAAGTCAGAACTACAATGAGCAGTTCTTC | CASNPGSQNYNEQFF
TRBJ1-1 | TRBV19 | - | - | TGTGCCAGTAGTCCTGTGGACACAACGAACACTGAAGCTTTCTTT | CASSPVDTTNTEAFF
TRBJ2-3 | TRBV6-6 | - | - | TGTGCCAGCAGACTAGGAGATACGCAGTATTTT | CASRLGDTQYF
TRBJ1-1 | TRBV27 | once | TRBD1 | TGTGCCAGCAGTTTAAGAACAGGGGTGAACACTGAAGCTTTCTTT | CASSLRTGVNTEAFF
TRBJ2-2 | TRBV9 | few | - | TGTGCCAGCAGCGTAGAGGATGGAATAGCGACCGGGGAGCTGTTTTTT | CASSVEDGIATGELFF
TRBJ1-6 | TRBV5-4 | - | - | TGTGCCAGCAGCTTGGGAGCAGGGTCGGGTAATTCACCCCTCCACTTT | CASSLGAGSGNSPLHF
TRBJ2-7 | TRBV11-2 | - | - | TGTGCCAGCAGCTCATCCTACGAGCAGTACTTC | CASSSSYEQYF